This T cell receptor beta chain was found in a study of blood T cell repertoires in COVID-19. Sequenced by immunoSEQ multiplex PCR; TCRdb stores in-frame clones only, minus some. The table has about 290,000 clones, approximately 89% seen once. CDR3 length: 14 residues. Trimming removed 3 bases from V and 5 bases from J; junction bases left unmatched: 4. Looked up from germline, CDR1 is MNHEY and CDR2 is SMNVEV (reference sequence). This rearrangement joins TRBV27 to TRBJ2-7; 10 bases map to TRBD1. The receptor comes from a woman aged 25 to 39 with COVID-19, enrolled during active disease. The sample was peripheral blood. DNA for the CDR3: TGTGCCAGCAGTTTCCCGGGACAGGGGAACGAGCAGTACTTC. Its protein is CASSFPGQGNEQYF.